These 26 T cell receptor beta chains were all obtained from the same sample, sequenced in a study of blood T cell repertoires in COVID-19. The assay was immunoSEQ multiplex PCR, and TCRdb's table has in-frame clones only and misses some. The data contain around 70,000 clones, about nine tenths of them seen just once; the ten biggest clones take up 6.6%. The sequencing sample was made of peripheral blood. These receptors were collected from a man between 45 and 60 years old with active COVID-19.

The chain combines TRBV28 with TRBJ1-1; 10 bases fit TRBD1. V was pared by 5 bases and J by 5 bases, with 8 bases of the junction left unmatched. The CDR3 length is 15 residues. CDR1 is MDHEN and CDR2 is SYDVKM in the germline V gene. The CDR3 is CASSPRWTGGTEAFF. For the CDR3, the DNA is TGTGCCAGCAGTCCCCGGTGGACAGGGGGTACTGAAGCTTTCTTT.

The chain is built from TRBV6-2 or TRBV6-3 and TRBJ2-2, with 7 positions matching TRBD1. Germline loops: CDR1 MNHEY, CDR2 SVGEGT. V lost 4 bases and J lost 3; bases outside the gene matches: 2. The length of the CDR3 is 14 residues. CDR3 nucleotide sequence: TGTGCCAGCAGTTCTACAGGGGACACCGGGGAGCTGTTTTTT. Residues: CASSSTGDTGELFF.

This chain links TRBV3-1 (or the pseudogene TRBV3-2) with TRBJ1-2; D is ambiguous. Germline CDR1 reads LGHDT; CDR2 reads YNNKEL (reference sequence). CDR3 length: 13 residues. Deletions cut 0 bases from V and 1 base from J, with 3 bases between. CDR3 sequence: CASSQDSNYGYTF. CDR3 DNA: TGTGCCAGCAGCCAAGATAGTAACTATGGCTACACCTTC.

A single count supports this clone. The gene calls are TRBV4-3 and TRBJ1-4, with 10 positions matching TRBD1. The V and J ends lost 0 bases and 4 bases, in that order; junction bases with no gene match: 17. The germline V gene encodes CDR1 LGHNA and CDR2 YSLEER. The CDR3 covers 21 residues. DNA for the CDR3: TGCGCCAGCAGCCAAGACCCGATCTCCGGGACAGGGGACGGCAATAATGAAAAACTGTTTTTT. Its translation: CASSQDPISGTGDGNNEKLFF.

The V and J genes are TRBV3-1 (or the pseudogene TRBV3-2) and TRBJ2-1, with 7 nucleotides matching TRBD1. Germline V gene lookup returns CDR1 LGHDT and CDR2 YNNKEL (reference sequence). V lost 3 bases and J lost 7; bases outside the gene matches: 6. The CDR3 contains 14 residues. CDR3 residues: CASSHRGQVNEQFF. As DNA, the CDR3 is TGTGCCAGCAGCCACCGAGGACAGGTTAATGAGCAGTTCTTC.

The chain employs TRBV19 and TRBJ1-5, with no clear D. The germline CDR1 and CDR2 sequences are LNHDA and SQIVND (reference sequence). Deletions cut 5 bases from V and 4 bases from J, with 9 bases between. The CDR3 loop spans 13 amino acids. Here the CDR3 reads CASSGQANQPQHF. Here the CDR3 DNA reads TGTGCCAGTAGTGGTCAGGCGAATCAGCCCCAGCATTTT.

The chain joins TRBV9 to TRBJ2-3, with TRBD1 as a possible D gene (5 bases). Trimming removed 0 bases at V and 5 bases at J, with 13 bases between. The V gene's germline CDR1 is SGDLS and CDR2 YYNGEE. The CDR3 spans 15 residues. The CDR3 region has the DNA TGTGCCAGCAGCGTAGGTGACGGCCAGGGAGATACGCAGTATTTT. This gives the protein CASSVGDGQGDTQYF.

This clone came up once. The J gene is TRBJ2-7, the V gene TRBV6-1; 14 bases line up with TRBD2. CDR3 length: 15 amino acids. Germline-derived CDR1 and CDR2 are MNHNS and SASEGT. The J segment lost 6 bases and the V segment lost 3 bases, leaving 4 bases of the junction unmatched. The CDR3 sequence is CASSDPGLAGVEQYF. CDR3 in DNA: TGTGCCAGCAGTGACCCGGGACTAGCGGGAGTCGAGCAGTACTTC.

The V and J genes are TRBV27 and TRBJ1-1; TRBD1 aligns across 8 bases. Germline V gene data show CDR1 as MNHEY and CDR2 as SMNVEV (reference sequence). This CDR3 comprises 15 residues. V shed 5 bases, J shed 3 bases, and the junction held 8 bases outside the gene matches. CDR3 coding DNA: TGTGCCAGCAGTGAACAGGGGGGCGGGTACACTGAAGCTTTCTTT. Protein: CASSEQGGGYTEAFF.

The chain is built from TRBV9 and TRBJ1-6; 8 positions agree with TRBD1. The CDR3 loop spans 15 amino acids. Germline assignment: CDR1 SGDLS and CDR2 YYNGEE. V shed 4 bases, J shed 9 bases, and the junction held 9 bases outside the gene matches. The chain's CDR3 is CASSPRGQSGSPLHF. CDR3 sequence (DNA): TGTGCCAGCAGCCCCAGGGGGCAGTCTGGTTCACCCCTCCACTTT.

The chain combines TRBV28 with TRBJ1-2; TRBD1 agrees at 7 bases. Germline V gives CDR1 MDHEN, CDR2 SYDVKM. This CDR3 has 19 amino acids. After removal of 4 bases from V and 4 bases from J, the junction contained 21 bases not matched to a gene. CDR3 nucleotide sequence: TGTGCCAGCAGTTCTCATCCCGGTACAGGGGAAGGCCCGACCTATGGCTACACCTTC. Amino acid sequence: CASSSHPGTGEGPTYGYTF.

The chain carries TRBV10-3 and TRBJ1-1; possibly TRBD1 for D (5 bases). The germline CDR1 and CDR2 sequences are ENHRY and SYGVKD. The CDR3 spans 12 residues. V lost 8 bases, J lost 5 bases, and 12 bases lay in between. The CDR3 DNA is TGTGCCATCGGCCCTCAGGGTACTGAAGCTTTCTTT. This sequence encodes CAIGPQGTEAFF.

This chain uses TRBV7-2 with TRBJ2-5; a weak D match, TRBD1 (6 bases). The CDR3 contains 12 residues. V gave up 1 base and J gave up 8 bases, with 8 bases separating them. Germline V lookup: CDR1 SGHTA, CDR2 FQGNSA. The CDR3 protein is CASSLEGVTQYF. The CDR3 DNA reads TGTGCCAGCAGCTTAGAGGGGGTTACCCAGTACTTC.

The gene calls are TRBV11-3 and TRBJ1-3; D not certain. The V gene's germline CDR1 is SGHNT and CDR2 YENEEA. The CDR3 is 13 residues long. V was clipped by 5 bases and J by 2 bases, with 7 bases between them. Written as DNA, the CDR3 is TGTGCCAGCAGCGGAGGAGCTGGAAACACCATATATTTT. This sequence encodes CASSGGAGNTIYF.

The chain uses TRBV2 and TRBJ1-1; no definite D call. Trimming removed 4 bases from V and 5 bases from J, with 17 bases in between. CDR1 SNHLY and CDR2 FYNNEI come from the germline V gene. The CDR3 spans 15 residues. This CDR3 reads CASSGGRERRTEAFF. In DNA form, the CDR3 reads TGTGCCAGCAGTGGCGGACGGGAGAGGAGGACTGAAGCTTTCTTT.

V gene TRBV7-2 combines with J gene TRBJ1-3; D ambiguous. Germline assignment: CDR1 SGHTA and CDR2 FQGNSA. Deletions cut 4 bases from V and 2 bases from J, with 15 bases between. The CDR3 extends over 16 amino acids. The CDR3 here is CASSSYSRLPGNTIYF. CDR3 nucleotide sequence: TGTGCCAGCAGCTCATATAGTCGTTTACCTGGAAACACCATATATTTT.

Notes on this clone: A junction boundary mismatches the germline segment, possibly from a read error. The chain has TRBV28 and TRBJ1-2; weak D call: TRBD1 (5 bases). Per the germline V gene, CDR1 is MDHEN and CDR2 is SYDVKM. The CDR3 extends over 13 amino acids. DNA of the CDR3: TGTGCCACCCCCCTTCCCCAGGGCTATGACTACACCTTC. Translation: CATPLPQGYDYTF.

CDR3 in amino acids: CASNPRASGSTQYF. CDR3 sequence (DNA): TGTGCCAGCAACCCCCGGGCTAGCGGCTCGACCCAGTACTTC. The chain links TRBV7-2 to TRBJ2-5; 7 bases fit TRBD2. This CDR3 contains 14 residues. Germline CDR1 and CDR2: SGHTA and FQGNSA. J was trimmed by 7 bases and V by 7 bases; bases with no gene match: 12.

This sequence joins TRBV27 and TRBJ2-7, with 9 bases fitting TRBD2. J gave up 2 bases and V 4 bases, and 9 bases lay outside the gene matches. This CDR3 has 16 amino acids. Germline values: CDR1 MNHEY, CDR2 SMNVEV (reference sequence). CDR3 DNA sequence: TGTGCCAGCAGTTCCCCATCTAGCGGGAAAGCCTACGAGCAGTACTTC. Its protein is CASSSPSSGKAYEQYF.

In its sample, this clone was seen once. This chain uses TRBV30 with TRBJ1-1, with D possibly TRBD1 on 5 matching bases. This CDR3 spans 13 amino acids. V lost 0 bases and J lost 1, with 6 bases in between. Germline V gene lookup returns CDR1 GTSNPN and CDR2 SVGIG (reference sequence). CDR3: CAWSVGANTEAFF. The CDR3 nucleotides are TGTGCCTGGAGTGTTGGGGCGAACACTGAAGCTTTCTTT.

The J gene is TRBJ1-5, the V gene TRBV6-2 or TRBV6-3; 8 nucleotides match TRBD1. Germline V gives CDR1 MNHEY, CDR2 SVGEGT. The CDR3 has 15 amino acids. V lost 5 bases to trimming and J lost 5 bases; unmatched junction nucleotides: 8. The CDR3 loop is CASSTRTGKDQPQHF. DNA of the CDR3: TGTGCCAGCAGTACACGGACAGGGAAGGATCAGCCCCAGCATTTT.

The chain recombines TRBV24-1 with TRBJ2-5; perhaps TRBD2 as D (5 bases). From germline, CDR1 is KGHDR and CDR2 SFDVKD. The CDR3 is made up of 15 amino acids. V lost 1 base to trimming and J lost 7 bases, with 15 bases between them. CDR3 bases: TGTGCCACCAGTGATTTAGAGGGTGCCTCCTCGACCCAGTACTTC. The encoded protein is CATSDLEGASSTQYF.

The chain recombines TRBV13 with TRBJ2-1, with 7 positions matching TRBD1. Germline loops: CDR1 PRHDT, CDR2 FYEKMQ (reference sequence). The CDR3 extends over 16 amino acids. With V trimmed by 3 bases and J by 0 bases, 5 bases remained unmatched. CDR3 bases: TGTGCCAGCAGCTTGGCCGCAGGGGGCTCCTACAATGAGCAGTTCTTC. Translated: CASSLAAGGSYNEQFF.

This chain joins TRBV7-3 and TRBJ2-2; possibly TRBD2 for D (7 bases). Between the trimmed V and J ends, which lost 6 bases and 4 bases, there was a span of 21 bases. The CDR3 is made up of 17 amino acids. The germline V gene encodes CDR1 SGHTA and CDR2 FQGTGA. The CDR3 loop is CASSIAGAPRGTGELFF. CDR3 DNA: TGTGCCAGCAGTATTGCGGGGGCGCCCCGTGGCACCGGGGAGCTGTTTTTT.

The chain has TRBV9 and TRBJ2-7, with TRBD1 as a possible D gene (6 bases). The CDR3 runs to 12 residues. CDR1 and CDR2 (germline): SGDLS, YYNGEE. V was clipped by 4 bases and J by 6 bases, with 11 bases between them. As DNA, the CDR3 is TGTGCCAGCAGCTCAACAGGGATCGAGCAGTACTTC. Its protein is CASSSTGIEQYF.

CDR3 amino acids: CASRDQTGNTEAFF. Here the CDR3 DNA reads TGTGCCAGCAGAGATCAGACAGGGAACACTGAAGCTTTCTTT. This rearrangement joins TRBV6-5 to TRBJ1-1; D is possibly TRBD1 (6 bases). Trimming removed 6 bases from V and 1 base from J, with 12 bases in between. The V gene's germline CDR1 is MNHEY and CDR2 SVGAGI. There are 14 residues in the CDR3.